This is a list of T cell receptor beta chains from one sample in a study of OX40 agonist ivuxolimab in advanced cancers. The data were produced by immunoSEQ multiplex PCR, yet TCRdb's version contains in-frame clones alone and is incomplete. The repertoire holds 50,000 to 55,000 clones, 80% to 85% seen once, with approximately 4.2% in the top ten. The source material was CD4+ or CD8+ T cells sorted from blood, sampled in a trial of the OX40 agonist ivuxolimab. The receptors were gathered from an adult with an advanced solid tumor such as melanoma, head and neck, liver or kidney cancer. Both conserved end residues are trimmed from each CDR3.

>TRBV6-1
ASSEARQGSEQY
>TRBV6-6
ASSYSHEKLF
>TRBV5-4
ASSPEPLSSGNTIY
>TRBV19
ASNRALGDGYT
>TRBV7-3
ASSLSPTGSPLH
>TRBV11-3
ASSKAGPHGATNEKLF
>TRBV7-2
ASSYSTGDNEQF
>TRBV7-3
ASSPHTGTSGRREQF
>TRBV6-1
ASSGPNRGTGYT
>TRBV5-1
ASSWGSFGNSYEQY
>TRBV5-4
ASSVDRVETQY